The next 30 T cell receptor beta chains were all read from a single sample in a study of control samples from healthy donors and cancer patients. Clones were sequenced by immunoSEQ multiplex PCR, and TCRdb holds only the in-frame ones, with some missing. The sample carries 100,000 to 150,000 clones, roughly 92% recorded once. The sample comprised blood. All receptors come from a man between 18 and 29 years old in good health.

This chain joins TRBV11-2 and TRBJ2-7, with TRBD2 matching 8 bases. Germline V gene sequence: CDR1 SGHAT, CDR2 FQNNGV. The CDR3 is 13 amino acids. Germline trimming cut 4 bases from V and 6 bases from J; bases unmatched to any gene: 5. This chain's CDR3 is CASSYRLASEQYF. As DNA, the CDR3 is TGTGCCAGCAGCTACAGACTAGCGAGCGAGCAGTACTTC.

V is TRBV4-1 and J is TRBJ2-1, with TRBD2 matching 14 bases. The germline gives CDR1 MGHRA, CDR2 YSYEKL. This CDR3 has 16 amino acids. The ends lost 4 bases at V and 7 bases at J; junction bases unmatched: 6. As DNA, the CDR3 is TGCGCCAGCAGCCTGGGACTAGCGGGGGTACTAAATGAGCAGTTCTTC. Translating it yields CASSLGLAGVLNEQFF.

The rearrangement links TRBV12-5 to TRBJ1-5, with D uncertain. The CDR3 sequence is 15 residues long. Germline-derived CDR1 and CDR2 are LGHNT and FRNRAP. Trimming shortened V by 3 bases and J by 2 bases, and 11 bases separated the two germline ends. The CDR3 coding sequence is TGTGCTAGTGGTTTAGCCTCAGTGGGCAATCAGCCCCAGCATTTT. This sequence encodes CASGLASVGNQPQHF.

Worth noting for this clone: This same CDR3 is encoded by further DNA sequences in the sample. The J gene is TRBJ1-5, the V gene TRBV6-1, with a weak D call TRBD1 (5 bases). With 3 bases removed from V and 1 base from J, the gap between germline ends came to 10 bases. There are 15 residues in the CDR3. The germline V gene encodes CDR1 MNHNS and CDR2 SASEGT. The CDR3 region has the DNA TGTGCCAGCAGTGATGGGGACCGAAGCAATCAGCCCCAGCATTTT. Protein sequence: CASSDGDRSNQPQHF.

The chain employs TRBV12-5 and TRBJ1-3; D call uncertain. Between the trimmed V and J ends, which lost 0 bases and 2 bases, there was a span of 2 bases. CDR3 length equals 13 residues. The germline V gene has CDR1 LGHNT and CDR2 FRNRAP. The CDR3 sequence: CASGLVAGNTIYF. In DNA form, the CDR3 reads TGTGCTAGTGGTTTGGTAGCTGGAAACACCATATATTTT.

The chain has TRBV6-5 and TRBJ1-3; 7 nucleotides agree with TRBD1. CDR3 size: 15 residues. Trimming at V came to 6 bases and at J to 0 bases, leaving 5 bases not matched to a gene. The germline CDR1 and CDR2 sequences are MNHEY and SVGAGI. The CDR3 DNA reads TGTGCCAGCAGACCCTGGGACAGCTCTGGAAACACCATATATTTT. This codes for CASRPWDSSGNTIYF.

This clone was detected once. The chain is built from TRBV3-1 (or the pseudogene TRBV3-2) and TRBJ1-1; D perhaps matches TRBD1 (6 bases). With 5 bases removed from V and 4 bases from J, the gap between germline ends came to 14 bases. Germline V gene sequence: CDR1 LGHDT, CDR2 YNNKEL (reference sequence). The CDR3 length is 14 residues. In DNA form, the CDR3 reads TGTGCCAGCAGCTGGTCGCTAGGGGGCACTGAAGCTTTCTTT. Its protein product is CASSWSLGGTEAFF.

This clone was picked up one time. The rearrangement joins TRBV2 to TRBJ1-2; D is possibly TRBD1 (6 bases). The germline V gene has CDR1 SNHLY and CDR2 FYNNEI. This CDR3 spans 14 amino acids. V gave up 5 bases and J gave up 4 bases, with 14 bases separating them. The CDR3 nucleotides are TGTGCCAGCAGTAGCCGGGACACCGGCTATGGCTACACCTTC. Protein product: CASSSRDTGYGYTF.

The chain couples TRBV2 to TRBJ2-7; 8 bases match TRBD2. The V segment lost 0 bases and the J segment 3 bases; nucleotides outside the gene matches: 4. The CDR3 has 15 residues. Germline CDR1 and CDR2: SNHLY and FYNNEI. CDR3 bases: TGTGCCAGCAGTGAAGCGGGACTAGTGTTCTACGAGCAGTACTTC. Translating gives CASSEAGLVFYEQYF.

The chain combines TRBV6-1 with TRBJ2-1; D not certain. The germline CDR1 and CDR2 sequences are MNHNS and SASEGT. The CDR3 is 15 residues long. The ends were cut back, 3 bases at V and 9 bases at J, with 18 bases in the middle. CDR3 sequence reads: CASSDGASYISEQFF. DNA of the CDR3: TGTGCCAGCAGTGACGGCGCTAGTTACATTAGTGAGCAGTTCTTC.

The genes are TRBV30 and TRBJ2-7; 10 bases line up with TRBD1. V was pared by 4 bases and J by 2 bases, with 8 bases of the junction left unmatched. This CDR3 contains 15 residues. Germline-derived CDR1 and CDR2 are GTSNPN and SVGIG (reference sequence). The CDR3 sequence: CAWTVGTGVPYEQYF. Written as DNA, the CDR3 is TGTGCCTGGACCGTTGGGACAGGGGTTCCCTACGAGCAGTACTTC.

The CDR3 sequence: CASSPGGGQETQYF. CDR3 sequence (DNA): TGCGCCAGCAGCCCTGGCGGGGGGCAAGAGACCCAGTACTTC. The chain employs TRBV5-1 and TRBJ2-5, with 8 bases lining up with TRBD2. The CDR3 runs 14 residues. The V segment lost 4 bases and the J segment 2 bases; nucleotides outside the gene matches: 4. Germline CDR1 and CDR2: SGHRS and YFSETQ.

The sample holds one count of this clone. The chain joins TRBV11-2 to TRBJ1-2; a weak D match, TRBD1 (6 bases). This CDR3 region has 14 residues. Germline loops: CDR1 SGHAT, CDR2 FQNNGV. V was trimmed by 1 base and J by 5 bases, leaving 11 bases between them. CDR3: CASSLVGQGYGYTF. CDR3 nucleotides: TGTGCCAGCAGCTTAGTTGGGCAGGGGTATGGCTACACCTTC.

The chain combines TRBV19 with TRBJ2-1; TRBD1 aligns across 10 bases. The germline V gene has CDR1 LNHDA and CDR2 SQIVND (reference sequence). The length of the CDR3 is 15 residues. V gave up 3 bases and J gave up 6 bases; unmatched junction bases: 5. This chain's CDR3 is CASSMTGGEFNEQFF. CDR3 DNA: TGTGCCAGTAGTATGACAGGGGGCGAGTTCAATGAGCAGTTCTTC.

The chain uses TRBV5-1 and TRBJ2-5; 12 positions match TRBD1. V trimming: 0 bases; J trimming: 5 bases; junction bases outside the gene matches: 5. Looked up from germline, CDR1 is SGHRS and CDR2 is YFSETQ. The CDR3 sequence is 16 residues long. The DNA for the CDR3 is TGCGCCAGCAGCTTGGTAGGGACAGGGGGCGCCGAGACCCAGTACTTC. It encodes CASSLVGTGGAETQYF.

The gene calls are TRBV7-9 and TRBJ1-1; tentatively, D is TRBD1 (5 bases). This CDR3 spans 14 amino acids. Per germline, CDR1 SEHNR and CDR2 FQNEAQ (reference sequence). V was clipped by 2 bases and J by 3 bases, with 10 bases between them. CDR3 loop: CASSLRGLHTEAFF. For the CDR3, the DNA is TGTGCCAGCAGCTTAAGGGGCTTGCACACTGAAGCTTTCTTT.

The CDR3 is CASRRTGDHGYTF. Written as DNA, the CDR3 is TGTGCCAGCAGGAGGACGGGGGACCATGGCTACACCTTC. This sequence joins TRBV6-5 and TRBJ1-2, with D tentatively TRBD1 (5 bases). Germline V CDR1 and CDR2: MNHEY, SVGAGI. Trimming stripped 6 bases from V and 6 bases from J, with 14 bases between. The CDR3 contains 13 residues.

CDR3 DNA sequence: TGTGCCAGTAGTCTGGCAGGGCCTGTATACAATGAGCAGTTCTTC. Its protein is CASSLAGPVYNEQFF. The gene calls are TRBV19 and TRBJ2-1; TRBD1 might be the D (5 bases). Trimming took off 5 bases at V and 4 bases at J, with 15 bases between the two ends. CDR1 LNHDA and CDR2 SQIVND come from the germline V gene (reference sequence). CDR3 length: 15 amino acids.

The gene calls are TRBV11-2 and TRBJ1-4; TRBD1 might be the D (6 bases). CDR3 length equals 13 residues. Deletions cut 3 bases from V and 8 bases from J, with 10 bases between. Germline-derived CDR1 and CDR2 are SGHAT and FQNNGV. This chain's CDR3 is CASSFSDREKLFF. The CDR3 DNA sequence: TGTGCCAGCAGCTTCTCGGACAGAGAAAAACTGTTTTTT.

The chain links TRBV6-1 to TRBJ2-7, with a weak D call TRBD2 (5 bases). The length of the CDR3 is 15 residues. Trimming shortened V by 2 bases and J by 5 bases, and 16 bases separated the two germline ends. CDR1 is MNHNS, CDR2 SASEGT, per germline. The CDR3: CASSEIGRTGDEQYF. The CDR3 nucleotides are TGTGCCAGCAGTGAAATAGGTCGCACCGGGGACGAGCAGTACTTC.

This chain uses TRBV6-6 with TRBJ2-5; D not resolved. The CDR3 covers 13 residues. V was clipped by 0 bases and J by 5 bases, with 7 bases between them. Germline V gene data show CDR1 as MNHNY and CDR2 as SVGAGI (reference sequence). DNA for the CDR3: TGTGCCAGCAGTTACTCGAAAGGCGAGACCCAGTACTTC. This sequence encodes CASSYSKGETQYF.

The genes are TRBV30 and TRBJ1-1; no clear D gene. The CDR3 extends over 14 amino acids. CDR1 is GTSNPN, CDR2 SVGIG, per germline (reference sequence). The V end lost 0 bases, the J end lost 4 bases, and 12 bases lay between the germline ends. The CDR3, as DNA: TGTGCCTGGAGTGTACCGGGTTCGGGCACTGAAGCTTTCTTT. Amino acid sequence: CAWSVPGSGTEAFF.

The V call is TRBV6-2 or TRBV6-3, the J call TRBJ1-5, with TRBD1 as a possible D gene (6 bases). CDR1 and CDR2 from the germline V gene are MNHEY and SVGEGT. Trimming removed 6 bases from V and 5 bases from J, with 14 bases in between. This CDR3 is built from 14 residues. The CDR3 reads CASSSRGADQPQHF. In DNA, the CDR3 is TGTGCCAGCAGCTCCCGGGGGGCCGATCAGCCCCAGCATTTT.

The rearrangement uses TRBV7-3 and TRBJ1-4; D not certain. The CDR3 runs 18 residues. Trimming took off 2 bases at V and 5 bases at J, with 21 bases between the two ends. Germline V lookup: CDR1 SGHTA, CDR2 FQGTGA. The DNA for the CDR3 is TGTGCCAGCAGCTTACTCCCAAAACACGAGAGCAAAAATGAAAAACTGTTTTTT. Protein product: CASSLLPKHESKNEKLFF.

This rearrangement joins TRBV5-1 to TRBJ2-3; maybe TRBD1 (5 bases). The ends were cut back, 0 bases at V and 1 base at J, with 9 bases in the middle. This CDR3 spans 15 amino acids. Germline values: CDR1 SGHRS, CDR2 YFSETQ. CDR3 region: CASSLETVGTDTQYF. DNA of the CDR3: TGCGCCAGCAGCTTGGAGACAGTGGGCACAGATACGCAGTATTTT.

The rearrangement uses TRBV3-1 (or the pseudogene TRBV3-2) and TRBJ2-7, with 10 bases lining up with TRBD1. Germline assignment: CDR1 LGHDT and CDR2 YNNKEL (reference sequence). V dropped 4 bases and J dropped 6; count of bases not matched to a gene: 9. The CDR3 totals 15 residues. The CDR3 coding sequence is TGTGCCAGCAGCCGGATGGGGACAGGGGAAGGCGAGCAGTACTTC. It is translated as CASSRMGTGEGEQYF.

V is TRBV2 and J is TRBJ1-1; TRBD1 matches 7 bases. The V segment lost 6 bases and the J segment 2 bases; nucleotides outside the gene matches: 9. Germline assignment: CDR1 SNHLY and CDR2 FYNNEI. The CDR3 spans 15 residues. The CDR3 region is CASRGLTGSNTEAFF. In nucleotides, the CDR3 is TGTGCCAGCAGGGGATTGACAGGGTCAAACACTGAAGCTTTCTTT. The whole variable domain, filled in from reference TRBV2 and TRBJ1-1, reads EPEVTQTPSHQVTQMGQEVILRCVPISNHLYFYWYRQILGQKVEFLVSFYNNEISEKSEIFDDQFSVERPDGSNFTLKIRSTKLEDSAMYFCASRGLTGSNTEAFFGQGTRLTVV.

The chain couples TRBV29-1 to TRBJ2-7; possible D gene TRBD1, 6 bases. The V gene's germline CDR1 is SQVTM and CDR2 ANQGSEA. The ends were cut back, 4 bases at V and 2 bases at J, with 12 bases in the middle. This CDR3 region has 13 residues. The CDR3 protein is CSVGGPGAYEQYF. In nucleotides, the CDR3 is TGCAGCGTTGGGGGGCCAGGGGCCTACGAGCAGTACTTC.

The chain uses TRBV9 and TRBJ2-1; possible D gene TRBD1, 6 bases. Per the germline V gene, CDR1 is SGDLS and CDR2 is YYNGEE. The CDR3 runs 16 residues. With 0 bases removed from V and 0 bases from J, the gap between germline ends came to 10 bases. DNA of the CDR3: TGTGCCAGCAGCGTAGGGGGGCCGAGCTCCTACAATGAGCAGTTCTTC. Residues: CASSVGGPSSYNEQFF.

The V gene is TRBV6-1, the J gene TRBJ2-7; D perhaps matches TRBD1 (7 bases). V was trimmed by 2 bases and J by 2 bases, leaving 13 bases between them. This CDR3 comprises 15 residues. The germline gives CDR1 MNHNS, CDR2 SASEGT. CDR3: CASSETRGRTYEQYF. CDR3 sequence (DNA): TGTGCCAGCAGTGAAACCAGGGGGAGGACCTACGAGCAGTACTTC.